The text below deals with one T cell receptor beta chain. Its matching antigen is unknown. This CDR3 is built from 14 residues. Germline V gives CDR1 SGDLS, CDR2 YYNGEE. Trimming removed 0 bases at V and 8 bases at J, with 9 bases between. This sample is drawn from a study of T cells in Graves' hyperthyroidism and ophthalmopathy. Study-wide points: From stable hyperthyroidism, ophthalmopathy was separated by a 13 V-J model. Ophthalmopathy was model-predicted a median about 6.7 months pre-onset. Within blood appeared most thyroid clonotypes that had expanded above 0.001.

Stable hyperthyroidism: no ophthalmopathy progression over 18 months of follow-up. The investigators amplified TCR beta CDR3 regions from RNA transcripts. The HTBI primer set drove a first-round RT-PCR of the TCR CDR3. MiXCR was run by TCRdb on the multiplex PCR reads, yielding one entry per CDR3 protein. Found here are hundreds of thousands of distinct CDR3 sequences, 46% of them singletons; the top ten hold about 8.2%. The clonotype originates from a woman between 18 and 30 years old with Graves' hyperthyroidism. Sequenced input: peripheral blood or thyroid tissue (not recorded which). The V gene is TRBV9, the J gene TRBJ1-6; D is ambiguous. The CDR3 coding sequence is TGTGCCAGCAGCGTAGATGGGTTACATTCACCCCTCCACTTT. Amino acid sequence: CASSVDGLHSPLHF.